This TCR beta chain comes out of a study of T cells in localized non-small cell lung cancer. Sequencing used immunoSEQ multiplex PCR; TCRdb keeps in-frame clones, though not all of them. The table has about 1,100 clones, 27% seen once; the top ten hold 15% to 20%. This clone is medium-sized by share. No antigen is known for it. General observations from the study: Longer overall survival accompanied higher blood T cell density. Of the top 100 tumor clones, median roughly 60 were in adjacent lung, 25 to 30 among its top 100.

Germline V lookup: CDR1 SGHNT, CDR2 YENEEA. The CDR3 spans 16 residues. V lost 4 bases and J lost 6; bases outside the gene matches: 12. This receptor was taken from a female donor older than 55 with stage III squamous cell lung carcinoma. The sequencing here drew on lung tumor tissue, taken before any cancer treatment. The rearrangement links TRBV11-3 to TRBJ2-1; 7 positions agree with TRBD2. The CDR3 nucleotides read TGTGCCAGCAGCTCCCCGGGGGGTAATACCCGCAATGAGCAGTTCTTC. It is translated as CASSSPGGNTRNEQFF.